What follows are 15 T cell receptor beta chains derived from one specimen sequenced in a study of shared clonotypes between healthy human individuals. The method was immunoSEQ multiplex PCR; TCRdb's version includes in-frame clones alone and lacks a portion of them. In the table there are about 2.3 million clones, just over 90% of which are singletons. The sequenced sample was naive CD4+ T cells from PBMCs. Subset defined: CD45RA+ positively selected. The receptors stem from a young man in good health. Some clones in this sample may be carry-over from other donors' samples.

This clone was recorded only once. This sequence joins TRBV19 and TRBJ2-7, with TRBD1 identical over 7 bases. CDR1 is LNHDA and CDR2 is SQIVND in the germline V gene (reference sequence). The CDR3 spans 13 residues. The junction had 5 bases not matched to a gene; V was cut back by 4 bases and J by 5 bases. CDR3 amino acids: CASSTRQGHEQYF. The CDR3 DNA reads TGTGCCAGTAGTACCCGACAGGGCCACGAGCAGTACTTC.

The chain links TRBV10-3 to TRBJ2-1; D may be TRBD1 (5 bases). This CDR3 region has 12 residues. V was clipped by 3 bases and J by 8 bases, with 8 bases between them. In germline, CDR1 is ENHRY, CDR2 SYGVKD. CDR3 DNA sequence: TGTGCCATCAGTGATCAGGGCTATGAGCAGTTCTTC. Its translation: CAISDQGYEQFF.

V is TRBV6-6 and J is TRBJ2-7, with 7 bases matching TRBD1. Germline V gene lookup returns CDR1 MNHNY and CDR2 SVGAGI (reference sequence). This CDR3 is 14 amino acids long. Trimming cost V 8 bases and J 3 bases; bases outside gene matches: 10. CDR3 protein: CASCSPGQIYEQYF. The CDR3 DNA reads TGTGCCAGCTGCAGCCCGGGACAGATCTACGAGCAGTACTTC.

V gene TRBV11-1 combines with J gene TRBJ1-2; TRBD1 is a possible D gene (5 bases). The CDR3 extends over 15 amino acids. Trimming left V 5 bases short and J 8 bases short, with 21 bases between. The germline gives CDR1 SGHAT, CDR2 FQDESV (reference sequence). The CDR3 is CASSPDPGRLGGYTF. DNA for the CDR3: TGTGCCAGCAGCCCAGACCCGGGACGATTAGGGGGCTACACCTTC.

In its sample, this clone was seen once. This sequence joins TRBV7-3 and TRBJ2-3; the D gene is possibly TRBD2 (6 bases). Trimming took off 1 base at V and 4 bases at J, with 12 bases between the two ends. Germline-derived CDR1 and CDR2 are SGHTA and FQGTGA. CDR3 length equals 15 residues. The CDR3 DNA follows: TGTGCCAGCAGCTTAATCGGGAGAGGCGCAGATACGCAGTATTTT. Protein product: CASSLIGRGADTQYF.

This chain connects TRBV18 to TRBJ2-7; TRBD2 matches at 11 bases. The V and J ends lost 6 bases and 3 bases, in that order; junction bases with no gene match: 7. CDR1 is KGHSH, CDR2 LQKENI, per germline. This CDR3 has 15 amino acids. CDR3 DNA sequence: TGTGCCAGCTCCCCGACTAGCGGGGCTGACTACGAGCAGTACTTC. Translated, it gives CASSPTSGADYEQYF.

V usage is TRBV5-1 and J usage is TRBJ1-2; a weak D match, TRBD1 (5 bases). V lost 10 bases and J lost 0, with 16 bases in between. The CDR3 runs to 14 residues. Germline loops: CDR1 SGHRS, CDR2 YFSETQ. The CDR3 sequence: CASGAGRANYGYTF. For the CDR3, the DNA is TGCGCCTCCGGGGCGGGGAGAGCTAACTATGGCTACACCTTC.

With regard to this clone: Other DNA sequences in the sample encode the same CDR3. J is TRBJ2-7 and V is TRBV30; 11 bases are a match to TRBD2. Losses at the gene ends were 0 bases for V and 4 bases for J; bases not matched to a gene: 2. The CDR3 sequence is 14 residues long. CDR1 GTSNPN and CDR2 SVGIG come from the germline V gene (reference sequence). CDR3 amino acids: CAWSVLAGGYEQYF. The CDR3 bases are TGTGCCTGGAGTGTGCTAGCGGGAGGTTACGAGCAGTACTTC. Supplemented by reference TRBV30 and TRBJ2-7, the full variable domain reads SQTIHQWPATLVQPVGSPLSLECTVEGTSNPNLYWYRQAAGRGLQLLFYSVGIGQISSEVPQNLSASRPQDRQFILSSKKLLLSDSGFYLCAWSVLAGGYEQYFGPGTRLTVT.

This clone showed up just once. The chain carries TRBV5-1 and TRBJ2-1; TRBD1 is a possible D gene (8 bases). V dropped 6 bases and J dropped 6 bases, with 19 bases sitting between them. The CDR3 spans 15 residues. Germline V gene sequence: CDR1 SGHRS, CDR2 YFSETQ. The CDR3, as DNA: TGCGCCAGCAACAGGGGGAGGGCCTGGGGCAATGAGCAGTTCTTC. Protein product: CASNRGRAWGNEQFF.

This rearrangement joins TRBV6-5 to TRBJ1-3; D is undetermined. V lost 2 bases and J 9 bases, leaving 11 bases between the germline ends. This CDR3 comprises 13 residues. Germline CDR1 and CDR2: MNHEY and SVGAGI. CDR3 region: CASSYADRGTIYF. For the CDR3, the DNA is TGTGCCAGCAGTTACGCTGATCGGGGCACCATATATTTT.

This sequence joins TRBV5-4 and TRBJ1-2; D uncertain. The V gene's germline CDR1 is SGHNT and CDR2 YYREEE (reference sequence). The CDR3 runs 16 residues. Trimming stripped 4 bases from V and 0 bases from J, with 16 bases between. CDR3 nucleotides: TGTGCCAGCAGCCCCTCGTTCGCCGGGGCTAACTATGGCTACACCTTC. Translation: CASSPSFAGANYGYTF.

The chain combines TRBV6-5 with TRBJ1-1; D perhaps matches TRBD1 (5 bases). Trimming took off 6 bases at V and 1 base at J, with 15 bases between the two ends. Germline CDR1 MNHEY, CDR2 SVGAGI. The CDR3 length is 15 residues. CDR3 residues: CASRRERTKNTEAFF. CDR3 bases: TGTGCCAGCAGACGAGAAAGGACAAAGAACACTGAAGCTTTCTTT.

The gene calls are TRBV14 and TRBJ1-2, with 8 bases fitting TRBD1. The ends lost 4 bases at V and 0 bases at J; junction bases unmatched: 4. This CDR3 contains 15 residues. The germline gives CDR1 SGHDN, CDR2 FVKESK. The CDR3 spells CASSLDRGPNYGYTF. The CDR3, as DNA: TGTGCCAGCAGCCTCGACAGGGGACCTAACTATGGCTACACCTTC.

Details on this clone: This CDR3 is also generated by other DNA sequences in the sample. This chain uses TRBV29-1 with TRBJ2-7; TRBD1 matches at 7 bases. The junction had 4 bases not matched to a gene; V was cut back by 6 bases and J by 2 bases. The CDR3 covers 12 residues. Germline lookup yields CDR1 SQVTM and CDR2 ANQGSEA. CDR3 coding DNA: TGCAGCGTAGTGGGACAGACCTACGAGCAGTACTTC. Translated: CSVVGQTYEQYF.

The chain employs TRBV7-2 and TRBJ1-2; 10 positions agree with TRBD1. The CDR3 contains 17 residues. In germline, CDR1 is SGHTA, CDR2 FQGNSA. V dropped 5 bases and J dropped 5; count of bases not matched to a gene: 14. The CDR3 loop reads CASSPLSTGGAGYGYTF. The CDR3 coding sequence is TGTGCCAGCAGCCCCCTCTCGACAGGGGGCGCGGGGTATGGCTACACCTTC. Together with reference TRBV7-2 and TRBJ1-2, the CDR3 gives the full variable domain: GAGVSQSPSNKVTEKGKDVELRCDPISGHTALYWYRQSLGQGLEFLIYFQGNSAPDKSGLPSDRFSAERTGGSVSTLTIQRTQQEDSAVYLCASSPLSTGGAGYGYTFGSGTRLTVV.